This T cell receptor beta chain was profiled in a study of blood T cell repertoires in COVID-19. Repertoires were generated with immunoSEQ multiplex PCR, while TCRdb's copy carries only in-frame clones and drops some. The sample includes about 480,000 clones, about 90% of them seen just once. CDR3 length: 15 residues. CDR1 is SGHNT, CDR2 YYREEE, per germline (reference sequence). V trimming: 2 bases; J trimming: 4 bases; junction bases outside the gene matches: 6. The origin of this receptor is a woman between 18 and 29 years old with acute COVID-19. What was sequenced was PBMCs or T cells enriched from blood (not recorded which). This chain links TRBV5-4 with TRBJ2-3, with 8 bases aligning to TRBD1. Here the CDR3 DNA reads TGTGCCAGCAGCTTTGCCAGGGGGCAGGCAGATACGCAGTATTTT. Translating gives CASSFARGQADTQYF.